These 11 T cell receptor beta chains originate from one sample sequenced in a study of blood T cell repertoires in COVID-19. Sequencing was performed with immunoSEQ multiplex PCR; in TCRdb, only in-frame clones are kept and a portion is missing. The sample includes tens of thousands of clones, over 65% of them seen just once. What was sequenced was peripheral blood. All receptors derive from a human donor in a cohort sampled during active COVID-19.

The V gene is TRBV2, the J gene TRBJ1-5, with 8 bases matching TRBD1. The CDR3 totals 14 residues. Germline CDR1 is SNHLY and CDR2 is FYNNEI. V lost 6 bases, J lost 10 bases, and 11 bases stayed unmatched. The CDR3, as DNA: TGTGCCAGCAGGATCGACAGGGGCGAACGCCCCCAGCATTTT. It specifies CASRIDRGERPQHF. Full variable domain (remainder filled in from reference TRBV2 and TRBJ1-5): EPEVTQTPSHQVTQMGQEVILRCVPISNHLYFYWYRQILGQKVEFLVSFYNNEISEKSEIFDDQFSVERPDGSNFTLKIRSTKLEDSAMYFCASRIDRGERPQHFGDGTRLSIL.

The rearrangement joins TRBV5-1 to TRBJ2-2, with D unresolved. Trimming took off 7 bases at V and 1 base at J, with 5 bases between the two ends. This CDR3 is built from 12 residues. CDR1 is SGHRS, CDR2 YFSETQ, per germline. CDR3 in amino acids: CASSQNTGELFF. CDR3 coding DNA: TGCGCCAGCTCCCAGAACACCGGGGAGCTGTTTTTT. The entire variable domain, with the rest obtained from reference TRBV5-1 and TRBJ2-2, is as follows: KAGVTQTPRYLIKTRGQQVTLSCSPISGHRSVSWYQQTPGQGLQFLFEYFSETQRNKGNFPGRFSGRQFSNSRSEMNVSTLELGDSALYLCASSQNTGELFFGEGSRLTVL.

The chain links TRBV7-9 to TRBJ2-7; 10 nucleotides line up with TRBD1. In germline, CDR1 is SEHNR, CDR2 FQNEAQ (reference sequence). V shed 4 bases and J 9 bases; nucleotides not matched to a gene: 12. The CDR3 sequence is 15 residues long. Here the CDR3 DNA reads TGTGCCAGCAGCTCGGACAGGGGGGGCGACAGTGGGCAGTACTTC. Protein product: CASSSDRGGDSGQYF.

The rearrangement uses TRBV7-6 and TRBJ2-2; 11 bases are shared with TRBD1. This CDR3 spans 15 amino acids. Germline CDR1 SGHVS, CDR2 FNYEAQ. The V gene end was trimmed by 4 bases and the J gene end by 4 bases; junction bases not matched to a gene: 2. The CDR3 region has the DNA TGTGCCAGCAGCTCCGGGACAGGGGGCACCGGGGAGCTGTTTTTT. Translating it yields CASSSGTGGTGELFF.

The genes are TRBV5-1 and TRBJ2-1; 10 bases align to TRBD2. The CDR3 has 15 amino acids. V was pared by 3 bases and J by 7 bases, with 7 bases of the junction left unmatched. CDR1 is SGHRS, CDR2 YFSETQ, per germline. The CDR3: CASSSHLLAGNEQFF. The CDR3 DNA follows: TGCGCCAGCAGCTCGCATCTACTAGCGGGGAATGAGCAGTTCTTC.

V gene TRBV15 combines with J gene TRBJ2-3, with TRBD1 matching over 7 bases. This CDR3 contains 13 residues. V shed 6 bases and J 4 bases; nucleotides not matched to a gene: 4. CDR1 is LNHNV, CDR2 YYDKDF, per germline (reference sequence). CDR3: CATRSGTADTQYF. CDR3 sequence (DNA): TGTGCCACCAGGTCCGGGACAGCAGATACGCAGTATTTT.

V usage is TRBV18 and J usage is TRBJ1-1, with 9 bases aligning to TRBD1. The CDR3 is 15 amino acids. Losses at the gene ends were 3 bases for V and 1 base for J; bases not matched to a gene: 3. Germline lookup yields CDR1 KGHSH and CDR2 LQKENI. DNA for the CDR3: TGTGCCAGCTCACCTCGGACAGGGGAGAACACTGAAGCTTTCTTT. Translation: CASSPRTGENTEAFF.

This clone was observed a few times. The V gene is TRBV5-5, the J gene TRBJ2-7; D not resolved. Germline V CDR1 and CDR2: SGHKS, YYEKEE (reference sequence). The ends were cut back, 4 bases at V and 9 bases at J, with 17 bases in the middle. The CDR3 covers 13 residues. The CDR3 DNA reads TGTGCCAGCAGCGTACCTCCTGGGCTGGCGCAGTACTTC. Its protein product is CASSVPPGLAQYF.

This chain joins TRBV5-6 and TRBJ1-6; unclear D gene. Trimming removed 4 bases at V and 8 bases at J, with 10 bases between. This CDR3 is 13 amino acids long. The germline V gene encodes CDR1 SGHDT and CDR2 YYEEEE. The CDR3 nucleotides read TGTGCCAGCAGCCCTCGGGATGATTCACCCCTCCACTTT. It is translated as CASSPRDDSPLHF.

V is TRBV28 and J is TRBJ2-7, with 8 bases matching TRBD1. Losses at the gene ends were 6 bases for V and 5 bases for J; bases not matched to a gene: 6. This CDR3 contains 13 residues. Germline values: CDR1 MDHEN, CDR2 SYDVKM. The CDR3 region has the DNA TGTGCCAGCAGATTACAGGGGGACCACGAGCAGTACTTC. It encodes CASRLQGDHEQYF.

The chain couples TRBV7-2 to TRBJ2-1, with 7 bases fitting TRBD1. V shed 5 bases and J 2 bases; nucleotides not matched to a gene: 6. Germline CDR1 reads SGHTA; CDR2 reads FQGNSA. There are 15 residues in the CDR3. The CDR3 is CASSLMTGPYNEQFF. The CDR3 DNA reads TGTGCCAGCAGCCTGATGACAGGGCCCTACAATGAGCAGTTCTTC. Filled out from reference TRBV7-2 and TRBJ2-1, the complete variable domain reads GAGVSQSPSNKVTEKGKDVELRCDPISGHTALYWYRQSLGQGLEFLIYFQGNSAPDKSGLPSDRFSAERTGGSVSTLTIQRTQQEDSAVYLCASSLMTGPYNEQFFGPGTRLTVL.